The T cell receptor (beta chain) under discussion was sequenced for a study of cytomegalovirus exposure and HLA in healthy donors. The data were produced by immunoSEQ multiplex PCR, yet TCRdb's version contains in-frame clones alone and is incomplete. The sample lists some 320,000 clones; 87% were seen once. CDR1 GTSNPN and CDR2 SVGIG come from the germline V gene (reference sequence). The germline V and J ends were trimmed by 4 bases and 5 bases, with 11 bases remaining between them. This CDR3 spans 12 amino acids. Sequenced sample: PBMCs. This sequence joins TRBV30 and TRBJ1-2, with D perhaps matching TRBD1 (6 bases). This clonotype originated in a woman in her twenties or thirties in good health and CMV-seropositive. The CDR3 region is CAWIQGSYGYTF. The CDR3 region has the DNA TGTGCCTGGATACAGGGAAGTTATGGCTACACCTTC.